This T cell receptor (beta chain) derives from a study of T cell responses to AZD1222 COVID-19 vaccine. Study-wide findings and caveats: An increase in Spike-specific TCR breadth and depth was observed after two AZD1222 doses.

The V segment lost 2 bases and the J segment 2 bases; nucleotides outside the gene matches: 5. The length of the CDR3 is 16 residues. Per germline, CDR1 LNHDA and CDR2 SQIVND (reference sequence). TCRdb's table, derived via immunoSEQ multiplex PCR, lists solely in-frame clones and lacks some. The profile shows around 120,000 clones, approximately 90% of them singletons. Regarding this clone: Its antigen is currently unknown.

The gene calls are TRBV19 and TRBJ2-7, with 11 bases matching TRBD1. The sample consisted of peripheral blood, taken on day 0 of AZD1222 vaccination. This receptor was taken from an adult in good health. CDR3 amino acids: CASSISDRGLPYEQYF. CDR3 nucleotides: TGTGCCAGTAGTATATCGGACAGGGGGCTACCCTACGAGCAGTACTTC.